This T cell receptor (beta chain) came from a study of blood T cell repertoires in COVID-19. Across the whole study: Samples of COVID-19 (acute and convalescent) were obtained from the United States, Italy and Spain.

The authors' processing: Estimation of nucleated cell counts relied on the amplification of reference gene primers. TCRdb keeps only in-frame clones here, not all; method: immunoSEQ multiplex PCR. Clonal size and the V and J genes are those of that table, whereas D and trimming came from the DNA. Of 240,000 or so clones listed, roughly four fifths are singletons. Germline CDR1 SGHTA, CDR2 FQGNSA. Trimming pared 5 bases from V and 0 bases from J, leaving 16 bases between. The CDR3 length is 16 residues. This clone was recorded at least ten times. The sequenced sample consisted of peripheral blood. The J gene is TRBJ1-1, the V gene TRBV7-2; D ambiguous. This TCR was recovered from a woman aged 80 or older with acute or convalescent COVID-19. CDR3 bases: TGTGCCAGCAGCCTACAGAGGGCACCCATGAACACTGAAGCTTTCTTT. Translating it yields CASSLQRAPMNTEAFF.